These 3 T cell receptor beta chains share one sample of origin, sequenced in a study of graft-versus-host responses after intestinal transplantation. The method was immunoSEQ multiplex PCR; TCRdb's version includes in-frame clones alone and lacks a portion of them. This table holds around 26,000 clones, roughly 95% found once. The sample consisted of PBMCs, taken 156 days after intestinal transplant. Source of these receptors: a human patient who received an intestinal transplant, so some T cells may come from the graft donor.

The genes are TRBV10-3 and TRBJ2-3; 8 bases are a match to TRBD1. The CDR3 consists of 16 residues. The germline V gene has CDR1 ENHRY and CDR2 SYGVKD. J lost 4 bases, V lost 4 bases, and 10 bases had no gene match. CDR3 residues: CAISGTDDRGPDTQYF. In DNA form, the CDR3 reads TGTGCCATCAGTGGGACCGACGACAGGGGTCCAGATACGCAGTATTTT.

The chain joins TRBV28 to TRBJ1-5, with 8 bases matching TRBD1. CDR3 length equals 13 residues. Germline V CDR1 and CDR2: MDHEN, SYDVKM. Trimming cost V 7 bases and J 4 bases; bases outside gene matches: 3. The CDR3: CASTRGRNQPQHF. DNA for the CDR3: TGTGCCAGCACCAGGGGGCGGAATCAGCCCCAGCATTTT.

The CDR3 region is CASLLTSNQPQHF. The CDR3 DNA reads TGTGCCAGCCTACTCACTAGCAATCAGCCCCAGCATTTT. The chain has TRBV6-5 and TRBJ1-5; D not resolved. The CDR3 length is 13 residues. Germline values: CDR1 MNHEY, CDR2 SVGAGI. Between the trimmed V and J ends, which lost 8 bases and 0 bases, there was a span of 8 bases.